This T cell receptor beta chain was retrieved from a study of cytomegalovirus exposure and HLA in healthy donors. The overall study: A later analysis reported the 120 or so validation repertoires used the same platform as the roughly 700 first-cohort repertoires. Study results and limitations: Generally TCR sequences proved uncommon, though certain public TCRs appeared in numerous donors. Cytomegalovirus-associated TCR beta chains were listed, numbering some 150.

To note about this clone: Its antigen remains unknown.

The CDR3 sequence is 14 residues long. V shed 4 bases and J 4 bases; nucleotides not matched to a gene: 3. Germline V gene sequence: CDR1 MGHRA, CDR2 YSYEKL. Produced via immunoSEQ multiplex PCR; TCRdb's table is partial and in-frame only. The sample has approximately 62,000 clones, about 91% seen once. The sample was PBMCs. The chain couples TRBV4-1 to TRBJ2-7; 11 bases match TRBD1. The sequence came from a woman between 18 and 29 years old in good health and CMV-seronegative. CDR3 DNA: TGCGCCAGCAGCCCGGGACAGGGGGAGTACGAGCAGTACTTC. It codes for CASSPGQGEYEQYF.